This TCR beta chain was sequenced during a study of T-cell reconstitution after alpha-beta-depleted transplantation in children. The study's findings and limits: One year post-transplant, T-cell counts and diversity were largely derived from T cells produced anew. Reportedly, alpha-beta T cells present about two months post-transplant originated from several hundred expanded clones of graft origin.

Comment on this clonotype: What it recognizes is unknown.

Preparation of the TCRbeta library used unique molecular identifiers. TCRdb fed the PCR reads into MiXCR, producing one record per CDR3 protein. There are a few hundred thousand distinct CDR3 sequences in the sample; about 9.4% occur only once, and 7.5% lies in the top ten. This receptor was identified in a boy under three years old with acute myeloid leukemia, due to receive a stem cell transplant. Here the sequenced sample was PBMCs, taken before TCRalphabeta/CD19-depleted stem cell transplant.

CDR3 nucleotides: TGTGCCAGCAGTCTCACGGGACGGCTAAATGAGCAGTTCTTC. Its protein is CASSLTGRLNEQFF. This chain connects TRBV2 to TRBJ2-1; D tentatively fits TRBD1 or TRBD2 (5 bases each). Germline values: CDR1 SNHLY, CDR2 FYNNEI. The CDR3 consists of 14 residues. V was cut by 5 bases and J by 7 bases, with 15 bases left in between.